These 8 T cell receptor beta chains originate from one sample sequenced in a study of early T cells in non-severe SARS-CoV-2 infection. MiXCR, applied by TCRdb to the 5' RACE reads, yields one record per CDR3 protein. The sample includes more than 60,000 distinct CDR3 sequences, less than 15% seen only once; the top ten take roughly 8.3%. The source material was whole blood. These receptors were taken from an adult who was a healthcare worker with PCR-confirmed SARS-CoV-2 infection or an uninfected control (not recorded which).

The V call is TRBV12-5, the J call TRBJ2-2; 8 nucleotides match TRBD1. CDR1 is LGHNT, CDR2 FRNRAP, per germline. V lost 3 bases, J lost 4 bases, and 7 bases stayed unmatched. This CDR3 has 16 amino acids. CDR3 in DNA: TGTGCTAGTGGTTTTTTTCCGGGACAGGTCACCGGGGAGCTGTTTTTT. It encodes CASGFFPGQVTGELFF.

This clonotype showed up just a few times. J is TRBJ2-7 and V is TRBV7-2; 13 bases match TRBD2. In germline, CDR1 is SGHTA, CDR2 FQGNSA. This CDR3 has 16 residues. V dropped 8 bases and J dropped 5; count of bases not matched to a gene: 12. The CDR3 loop reads CASLGLAGDGWDEQYF. Written as DNA, the CDR3 is TGTGCCAGCCTCGGACTAGCGGGAGACGGTTGGGACGAGCAGTACTTC.

Many counts were recorded for this clonotype. This CDR3 reads CSATRPLSGPRLYVSYEQYF. The CDR3 nucleotides read TGCAGTGCTACCCGTCCCCTTAGCGGGCCCCGTCTGTACGTTTCCTACGAGCAGTACTTC. V usage is TRBV20-1 and J usage is TRBJ2-7; 7 nucleotides line up with TRBD2. Germline values: CDR1 DFQATT, CDR2 SNEGSKA (reference sequence). V was pared by 4 bases and J by 1 base, with 25 bases of the junction left unmatched. CDR3 length equals 20 residues.

This rearrangement joins TRBV11-2 to TRBJ2-1; D unclear. Germline V gene lookup returns CDR1 SGHAT and CDR2 FQNNGV. V lost 1 base, J lost 0 bases, and 13 bases lay in between. The CDR3 spans 17 residues. The chain's CDR3 is CASSLAAGFSSYNEQFF. In nucleotides, the CDR3 is TGTGCCAGCAGCTTAGCGGCCGGGTTTAGCTCCTACAATGAGCAGTTCTTC.

Ten or more counts support this clonotype. The chain uses TRBV4-1 and TRBJ2-2, with unresolved D. V lost 1 base, J lost 2 bases, and 8 bases lay in between. This CDR3 contains 15 residues. Germline values: CDR1 MGHRA, CDR2 YSYEKL. CDR3 loop: CASSQGWGNTGELFF. The CDR3 DNA sequence: TGCGCCAGCAGCCAAGGTTGGGGAAACACCGGGGAGCTGTTTTTT.

Relative to its sample, this clonotype is medium-sized. The chain uses TRBV28 and TRBJ2-5, with 9 bases identical to TRBD1. Germline-derived CDR1 and CDR2 are MDHEN and SYDVKM. The CDR3 length is 14 residues. J lost 4 bases, V lost 7 bases, and 7 bases had no gene match. CDR3 protein: CASTLQGARETQYF. Written as DNA, the CDR3 is TGTGCCAGCACTCTACAGGGGGCGCGAGAGACCCAGTACTTC. Full variable domain (rest looked up from reference TRBV28 and TRBJ2-5): DVKVTQSSRYLVKRTGEKVFLECVQDMDHENMFWYRQDPGLGLRLIYFSYDVKMKEKGDIPEGYSVSREKKERFSLILESASTNQTSMYLCASTLQGARETQYFGPGTRLLVL.

This clonotype was counted ten times or more. The J gene is TRBJ1-1, the V gene TRBV6-5, with 8 bases lining up with TRBD1. Germline CDR1 reads MNHEY; CDR2 reads SVGAGI. This CDR3 spans 16 amino acids. The V and J ends lost 6 bases and 8 bases, in that order; junction bases with no gene match: 17. Written as DNA, the CDR3 is TGTGCCAGCAGCCCCTTGACAGGGGCGCTCAAGGGAGAAGCTTTCTTT. As protein: CASSPLTGALKGEAFF.

This clonotype came up many times. This sequence joins TRBV5-4 and TRBJ2-5, with D perhaps matching TRBD1 (6 bases). This CDR3 region has 16 residues. Germline lookup yields CDR1 SGHNT and CDR2 YYREEE (reference sequence). V gave up 4 bases and J gave up 2 bases, with 18 bases separating them. The CDR3 region is CASSHSLDRAQETQYF. DNA of the CDR3: TGTGCCAGCAGCCATAGTTTGGACAGAGCACAAGAGACCCAGTACTTC.